This T cell receptor (beta chain) was sequenced during a study of identical twins. Findings of the study overall: Twins showed weaker excess sharing in their beta out-of-frame sequences.

In this sample, this clonotype turned up a few times. Its specificity is not known. This CDR3 comprises 17 residues. V was pared by 5 bases and J by 0 bases, with 6 bases of the junction left unmatched. Germline assignment: CDR1 MNHEY and CDR2 SMNVEV (reference sequence). TCRdb reprocessed the 5' RACE reads via MiXCR and lists one record per CDR3 protein. The data hold approximately 500,000 distinct CDR3 sequences, with around 24% observed a single time. The same sample was also studied in work on T cells expressing NK-cell markers. That work contributes: Eight donors were sequenced, of whom seven were HCMV-seropositive, while the remaining one was HCMV-seronegative. Whether expanded NKG2C+ T cell clones were HCMV-specific remained unclear.

This TCR was sampled from a woman aged 18-30 years in good health. This rearrangement joins TRBV27 to TRBJ2-3; 12 bases align to TRBD2. Sequencing was done on a sample of CD4+ T cells sorted from blood. The CDR3, as DNA: TGTGCCAGCAGTGCAAAACTAGCGGGGGGTAGCACAGATACGCAGTATTTT. Residues: CASSAKLAGGSTDTQYF.